The 18 T cell receptor beta chains in this list originate from one sample, sequenced in a study of cytomegalovirus exposure and HLA in healthy donors. With 60 Vbeta and 13 Jbeta primers, the PCR was carried out. TCRdb's copy holds only in-frame clones and misses some; the assay was immunoSEQ multiplex PCR. The table includes about 180,000 clones, around 82% detected once. Sequenced: PBMCs. These receptors originate from a man aged 60 to 75 in good health and CMV-seronegative.

V usage is TRBV9 and J usage is TRBJ2-6, with D possibly matching TRBD1 (6 bases). This CDR3 has 16 residues. The ends were cut back, 3 bases at V and 0 bases at J, with 10 bases in the middle. CDR1 is SGDLS and CDR2 is YYNGEE in the germline V gene. The chain's CDR3 is CASSGTGSSGANVLTF. The CDR3 DNA follows: TGTGCCAGCAGCGGAACAGGGAGCTCTGGGGCCAACGTCCTGACTTTC.

This clone appeared a single time. The gene calls are TRBV5-6 and TRBJ1-2; TRBD1 aligns across 10 bases. CDR3 length: 15 residues. V was pared by 5 bases and J by 4 bases, with 8 bases of the junction left unmatched. From germline, CDR1 is SGHDT and CDR2 YYEEEE. CDR3 protein: CASSYRDRGRYGYTF. The CDR3, as DNA: TGTGCCAGCAGTTACCGGGACAGGGGTCGCTATGGCTACACCTTC. The variable domain in full, completed from reference TRBV5-6 and TRBJ1-2, reads DAGVTQSPTHLIKTRGQQVTLRCSPKSGHDTVSWYQQALGQGPQFIFQYYEEEERQRGNFPDRFSGHQFPNYSSELNVNALLLGDSALYLCASSYRDRGRYGYTFGSGTRLTVV.

This clone came up a few times. The chain combines TRBV5-1 with TRBJ1-6, with 8 bases that match TRBD1. From germline, CDR1 is SGHRS and CDR2 YFSETQ. The CDR3 runs to 16 residues. With 4 bases clipped from V and 7 bases from J, the junction kept 10 bases outside the gene matches. For the CDR3, the DNA is TGCGCCAGCAGCCGCGAACCGGGACAGGTCAATTCACCCCTCCACTTT. Translated, it gives CASSREPGQVNSPLHF.

For the CDR3, the DNA is TGTGCCAGCAGCCAAGCGGCGGGGACGAACCAAGAGACCCAGTACTTC. This gives the protein CASSQAAGTNQETQYF. This sequence joins TRBV4-2 and TRBJ2-5; maybe TRBD2 (6 bases). Trimming removed 1 base from V and 0 bases from J, with 12 bases in between. The CDR3 spans 16 residues. Germline assignment: CDR1 LGHNA and CDR2 YNFKEQ.

For the CDR3, the DNA is TGCAGCGTTGGGACAGGGGGTCACAATGAGCAGTTCTTC. Protein: CSVGTGGHNEQFF. This chain uses TRBV29-1 with TRBJ2-1; 10 bases are a match to TRBD1. This CDR3 has 13 residues. Germline V gives CDR1 SQVTM, CDR2 ANQGSEA. V was pared by 4 bases and J by 5 bases, with 2 bases of the junction left unmatched.

The chain's CDR3 is CASTRDSIQETQYF. The CDR3 coding sequence is TGTGCCAGCACCCGGGACAGCATCCAAGAGACCCAGTACTTC. The rearrangement joins TRBV14 to TRBJ2-5; TRBD1 aligns across 7 bases. The CDR3 contains 14 residues. The germline gives CDR1 SGHDN, CDR2 FVKESK. J lost 1 base, V lost 7 bases, and 6 bases had no gene match.

The chain links TRBV9 to TRBJ2-3; 7 nucleotides line up with TRBD2. This CDR3 has 15 amino acids. V dropped 5 bases and J dropped 3; count of bases not matched to a gene: 9. CDR1 and CDR2 (germline): SGDLS, YYNGEE. As DNA, the CDR3 is TGTGCCAGCAGTGACGGACTAGAAGTGACAGATACGCAGTATTTT. Encoded protein: CASSDGLEVTDTQYF.

The CDR3: CASSSWGGERRTGELFF. The CDR3 DNA is TGTGCCAGCAGCTCGTGGGGGGGGGAAAGAAGAACCGGGGAGCTGTTTTTT. V and J are TRBV7-9 and TRBJ2-2, with 7 positions matching TRBD2. Germline V lookup: CDR1 SEHNR, CDR2 FQNEAQ (reference sequence). The CDR3 extends over 17 amino acids. V trimming: 4 bases; J trimming: 5 bases; junction bases outside the gene matches: 13.

This clone was detected once. V is TRBV6-5 and J is TRBJ1-3; 8 positions agree with TRBD1. The trim removed 11 bases at V and 4 bases at J, leaving 7 bases unmatched. This CDR3 has 13 amino acids. CDR1 is MNHEY and CDR2 is SVGAGI in the germline V gene. CDR3 sequence reads: CAVLQGDGNTIYF. CDR3 nucleotides: TGTGCCGTTTTACAGGGGGACGGAAACACCATATATTTT.

This clone was observed a few times. The chain joins TRBV11-2 to TRBJ1-2, with D maybe TRBD1 (6 bases). The CDR3 is 15 amino acids. Germline CDR1 is SGHAT and CDR2 is FQNNGV. With 1 base removed from V and 4 bases from J, the gap between germline ends came to 13 bases. The CDR3 sequence is CASSLGPQGSYGYTF. The CDR3 coding sequence is TGTGCCAGCAGCTTAGGCCCACAGGGCTCCTATGGCTACACCTTC. Full variable domain (outside the CDR3, taken from reference TRBV11-2 and TRBJ1-2): EAGVAQSPRYKIIEKRQSVAFWCNPISGHATLYWYQQILGQGPKLLIQFQNNGVVDDSQLPKDRFSAERLKGVDSTLKIQPAKLEDSAVYLCASSLGPQGSYGYTFGSGTRLTVV.

The V call is TRBV28, the J call TRBJ2-7; 7 bases align to TRBD1. The CDR3 consists of 15 residues. V shed 5 bases, J shed 6 bases, and the junction held 13 bases outside the gene matches. Germline CDR1 is MDHEN and CDR2 is SYDVKM. In nucleotides, the CDR3 is TGTGCCAGCAGTCCACTAGACAGGGATGACGGCGAGCAGTACTTC. Encoded protein: CASSPLDRDDGEQYF.

The rearrangement uses TRBV5-1 and TRBJ2-7; D perhaps matches TRBD1 (8 bases). Germline CDR1 reads SGHRS; CDR2 reads YFSETQ. The V gene lost 4 bases and the J gene lost 1 base, with 15 bases spanning the gap. The CDR3 covers 15 residues. In DNA form, the CDR3 reads TGCGCCAGCAGCCTGGGGGGGACAGGATCCTACGAGCAGTACTTC. Translating gives CASSLGGTGSYEQYF.

This clone has a handful of counts. The gene calls are TRBV28 and TRBJ2-5; 9 bases are a match to TRBD1. After removal of 4 bases from V and 6 bases from J, the junction contained 6 bases not matched to a gene. The CDR3 spans 14 residues. Germline CDR1 MDHEN, CDR2 SYDVKM. Here the CDR3 DNA reads TGTGCCAGCAGTTCCACAGGGGGCGGGAAGACCCAGTACTTC. Residues: CASSSTGGGKTQYF. The whole variable domain, filled in from reference TRBV28 and TRBJ2-5, reads DVKVTQSSRYLVKRTGEKVFLECVQDMDHENMFWYRQDPGLGLRLIYFSYDVKMKEKGDIPEGYSVSREKKERFSLILESASTNQTSMYLCASSSTGGGKTQYFGPGTRLLVL.

The chain uses TRBV14 and TRBJ1-2, with TRBD1 matching over 10 bases. V trimming: 0 bases; J trimming: 6 bases; junction bases outside the gene matches: 7. In germline, CDR1 is SGHDN, CDR2 FVKESK. This CDR3 spans 16 amino acids. The CDR3 DNA sequence: TGTGCCAGCAGCCAAGATTATCCCGGGACAGGGGATGGCTACACCTTC. This translates into CASSQDYPGTGDGYTF.

This clone has only one observation. Other DNA sequences in this sample translate to the same CDR3. The V and J genes are TRBV7-9 and TRBJ2-5, with D perhaps matching TRBD2 (5 bases). Germline V gene sequence: CDR1 SEHNR, CDR2 FQNEAQ (reference sequence). This CDR3 has 14 amino acids. V was cut by 6 bases and J by 7 bases, with 18 bases left in between. The CDR3 here is CASSRESLDGTQYF. CDR3 nucleotides: TGTGCCAGCAGTAGGGAGAGTCTGGATGGGACCCAGTACTTC.

The V and J genes are TRBV7-2 and TRBJ2-7; 10 bases map to TRBD2. Germline V gives CDR1 SGHTA, CDR2 FQGNSA. With V trimmed by 1 base and J by 2 bases, 2 bases remained unmatched. This CDR3 is 15 amino acids long. The CDR3 nucleotides read TGTGCCAGCAGCTTAGAAGCGGGAGGGCCCTACGAGCAGTACTTC. It translates to CASSLEAGGPYEQYF.

V is TRBV29-1 and J is TRBJ2-7, with 12 bases aligning to TRBD2. The V gene end was trimmed by 0 bases and the J gene end by 4 bases; junction bases not matched to a gene: 10. The V gene's germline CDR1 is SQVTM and CDR2 ANQGSEA. The CDR3 is 17 amino acids. The CDR3 bases are TGCAGCGTTGAAGATCTTCGTGGACTAGCGGGATCATACGAGCAGTACTTC. Its translation: CSVEDLRGLAGSYEQYF.

This clone came up once. The chain carries TRBV30 and TRBJ2-3; tentatively, D is TRBD2 (7 bases). The CDR3 covers 16 residues. V was trimmed by 0 bases and J by 4 bases, leaving 17 bases between them. CDR1 is GTSNPN and CDR2 is SVGIG in the germline V gene (reference sequence). The CDR3 loop reads CAWSVPRQGRADTQYF. CDR3 coding DNA: TGTGCCTGGAGTGTACCCCGTCAGGGGAGGGCAGATACGCAGTATTTT. Using reference TRBV30 and TRBJ2-3 for the parts outside the CDR3, the full variable domain is SQTIHQWPATLVQPVGSPLSLECTVEGTSNPNLYWYRQAAGRGLQLLFYSVGIGQISSEVPQNLSASRPQDRQFILSSKKLLLSDSGFYLCAWSVPRQGRADTQYFGPGTRLTVL.